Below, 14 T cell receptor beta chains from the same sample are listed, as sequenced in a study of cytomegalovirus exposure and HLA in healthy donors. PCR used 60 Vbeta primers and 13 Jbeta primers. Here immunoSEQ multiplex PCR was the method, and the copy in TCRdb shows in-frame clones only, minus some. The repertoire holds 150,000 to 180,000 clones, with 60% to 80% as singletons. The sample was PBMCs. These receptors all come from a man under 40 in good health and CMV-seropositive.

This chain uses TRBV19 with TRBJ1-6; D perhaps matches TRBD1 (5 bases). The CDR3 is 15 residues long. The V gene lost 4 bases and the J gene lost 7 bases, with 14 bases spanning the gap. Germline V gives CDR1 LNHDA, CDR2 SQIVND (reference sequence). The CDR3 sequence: CASSTGDLANSPLHF. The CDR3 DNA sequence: TGTGCCAGTAGTACGGGGGACTTGGCAAATTCACCCCTCCACTTT.

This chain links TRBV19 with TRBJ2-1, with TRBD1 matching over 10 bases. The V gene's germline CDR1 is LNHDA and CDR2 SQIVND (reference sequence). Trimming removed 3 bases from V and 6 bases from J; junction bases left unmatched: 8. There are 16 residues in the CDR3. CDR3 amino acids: CASSIADRGRRNEQFF. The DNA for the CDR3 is TGTGCCAGTAGTATCGCCGACAGGGGGCGTCGCAATGAGCAGTTCTTC. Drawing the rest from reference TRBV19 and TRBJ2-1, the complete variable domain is DGGITQSPKYLFRKEGQNVTLSCEQNLNHDAMYWYRQDPGQGLRLIYYSQIVNDFQKGDIAEGYSVSREKKESFPLTVTSAQKNPTAFYLCASSIADRGRRNEQFFGPGTRLTVL.

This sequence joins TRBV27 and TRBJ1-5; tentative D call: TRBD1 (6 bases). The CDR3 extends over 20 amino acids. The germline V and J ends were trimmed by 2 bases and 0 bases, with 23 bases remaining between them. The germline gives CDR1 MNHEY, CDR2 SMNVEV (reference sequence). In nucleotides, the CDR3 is TGTGCCAGCAGTTTAGAATACAGGGCCCACCGCCCGTATAGCAATCAGCCCCAGCATTTT. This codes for CASSLEYRAHRPYSNQPQHF.

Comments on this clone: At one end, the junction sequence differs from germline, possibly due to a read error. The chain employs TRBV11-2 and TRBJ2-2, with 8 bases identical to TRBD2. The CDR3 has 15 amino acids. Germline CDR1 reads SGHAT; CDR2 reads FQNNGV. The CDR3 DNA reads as TGTGCCAGCAACTTAGCGGGAACGAACACCGGGGAGCTGTTTTTT. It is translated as CASNLAGTNTGELFF.

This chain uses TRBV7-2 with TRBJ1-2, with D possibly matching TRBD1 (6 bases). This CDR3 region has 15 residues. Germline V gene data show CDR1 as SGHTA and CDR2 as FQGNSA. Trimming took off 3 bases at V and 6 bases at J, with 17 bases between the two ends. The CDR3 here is CASSLGTSKVNGYTF. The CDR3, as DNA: TGTGCCAGCAGCTTGGGGACAAGTAAAGTGAATGGCTACACCTTC. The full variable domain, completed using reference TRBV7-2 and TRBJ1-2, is GAGVSQSPSNKVTEKGKDVELRCDPISGHTALYWYRQSLGQGLEFLIYFQGNSAPDKSGLPSDRFSAERTGGSVSTLTIQRTQQEDSAVYLCASSLGTSKVNGYTFGSGTRLTVV.

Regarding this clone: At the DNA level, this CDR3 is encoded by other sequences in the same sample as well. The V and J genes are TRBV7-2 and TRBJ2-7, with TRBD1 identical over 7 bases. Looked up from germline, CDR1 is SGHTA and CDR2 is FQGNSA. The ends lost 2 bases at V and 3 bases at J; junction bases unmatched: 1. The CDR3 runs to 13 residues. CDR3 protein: CASSLNRGYEQYF. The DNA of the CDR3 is TGTGCCAGCAGCTTAAACAGGGGCTACGAGCAGTACTTC.

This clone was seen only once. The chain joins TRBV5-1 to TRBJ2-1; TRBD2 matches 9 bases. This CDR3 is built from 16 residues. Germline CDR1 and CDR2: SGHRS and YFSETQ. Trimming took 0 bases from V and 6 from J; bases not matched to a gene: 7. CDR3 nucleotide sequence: TGCGCCAGCAGCTTGGAAGGAGCGGGAGGTAGCAATGAGCAGTTCTTC. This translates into CASSLEGAGGSNEQFF.

The CDR3 reads CASITESSYEQYF. The CDR3 region has the DNA TGTGCCAGCATTACCGAGAGCTCCTACGAGCAGTACTTC. The V gene is TRBV2, the J gene TRBJ2-7; D is ambiguous. This CDR3 has 13 residues. Germline V gives CDR1 SNHLY, CDR2 FYNNEI. Between the trimmed V and J ends, which lost 7 bases and 0 bases, there was a span of 10 bases. Looking up the rest from reference TRBV2 and TRBJ2-7 gives the full variable domain: EPEVTQTPSHQVTQMGQEVILRCVPISNHLYFYWYRQILGQKVEFLVSFYNNEISEKSEIFDDQFSVERPDGSNFTLKIRSTKLEDSAMYFCASITESSYEQYFGPGTRLTVT.

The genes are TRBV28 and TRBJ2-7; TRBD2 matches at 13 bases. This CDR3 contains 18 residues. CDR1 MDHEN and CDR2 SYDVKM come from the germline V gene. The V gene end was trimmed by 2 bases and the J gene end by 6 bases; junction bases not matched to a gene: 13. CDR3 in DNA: TGTGCCAGCAGTTTAACCCTCAAACTAGCGGGAGGGCGTGGCGAGCAGTACTTC. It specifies CASSLTLKLAGGRGEQYF.

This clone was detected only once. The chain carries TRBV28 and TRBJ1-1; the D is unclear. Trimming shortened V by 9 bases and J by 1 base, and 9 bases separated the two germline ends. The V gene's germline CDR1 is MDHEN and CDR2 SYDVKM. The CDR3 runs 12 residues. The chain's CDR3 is CASLAANTEAFF. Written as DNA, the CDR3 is TGTGCCAGTCTGGCCGCGAACACTGAAGCTTTCTTT.

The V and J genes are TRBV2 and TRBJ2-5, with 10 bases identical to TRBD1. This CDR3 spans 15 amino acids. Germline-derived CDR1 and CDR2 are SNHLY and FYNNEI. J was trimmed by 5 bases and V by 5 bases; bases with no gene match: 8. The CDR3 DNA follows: TGTGCCAGCAGTACCGGACAGGGGGGGTACGAGACCCAGTACTTC. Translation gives CASSTGQGGYETQYF.

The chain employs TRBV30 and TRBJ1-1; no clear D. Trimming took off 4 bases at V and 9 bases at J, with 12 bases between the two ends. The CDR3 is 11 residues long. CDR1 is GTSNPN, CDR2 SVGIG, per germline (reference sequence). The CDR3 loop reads CAWKKTGKAFF. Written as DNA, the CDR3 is TGTGCCTGGAAAAAGACCGGGAAAGCTTTCTTT.

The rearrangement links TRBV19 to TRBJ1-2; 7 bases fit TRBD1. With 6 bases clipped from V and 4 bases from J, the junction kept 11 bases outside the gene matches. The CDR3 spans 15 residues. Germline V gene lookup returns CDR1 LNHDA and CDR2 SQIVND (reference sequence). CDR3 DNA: TGTGCCAGTAGCCGAGACAGGGTTCCTGCCTATGGCTACACCTTC. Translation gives CASSRDRVPAYGYTF.

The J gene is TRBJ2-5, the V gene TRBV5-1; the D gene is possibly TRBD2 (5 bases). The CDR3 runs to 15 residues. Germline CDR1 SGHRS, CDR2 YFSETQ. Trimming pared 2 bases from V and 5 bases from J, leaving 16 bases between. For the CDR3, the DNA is TGCGCCAGCAGCTTAGGTCTCGGAGGTAGTGAGACCCAGTACTTC. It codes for CASSLGLGGSETQYF.